Reported below is one T cell receptor (beta chain). The antigen is undetermined. Deep-level assay runs were performed. The table came from immunoSEQ multiplex PCR; TCRdb's copy has only in-frame clones and leaves some out. The repertoire holds around 1.5 million clones, 95% to 99% seen once, with about 0.4% in the top ten. In germline, CDR1 is SGHRS, CDR2 YFSETQ. The length of the CDR3 is 17 residues. J was trimmed by 1 base and V by 0 bases; bases with no gene match: 5. Adults of Caucasian background living in Nashville, Tennessee made up all donors. This sample stems from a study of shared clonotypes between healthy human individuals. Findings and limits, study-wide: Compared with clonotypes that all four donors shared, non-shared clonotypes had lower generation probabilities.

The clonotype originates from a man younger than 40 in good health. Sequencing was carried out using naive CD4+ T cells sorted from blood. The subset denotes: CD45RA+ positively selected. This chain uses TRBV5-1 with TRBJ2-3; 10 bases are shared with TRBD2. The DNA for the CDR3 is TGCGCCAGCAGCTTGGTCCTAGCGGGAGTGGGCACAGATACGCAGTATTTT. It yields the protein CASSLVLAGVGTDTQYF.